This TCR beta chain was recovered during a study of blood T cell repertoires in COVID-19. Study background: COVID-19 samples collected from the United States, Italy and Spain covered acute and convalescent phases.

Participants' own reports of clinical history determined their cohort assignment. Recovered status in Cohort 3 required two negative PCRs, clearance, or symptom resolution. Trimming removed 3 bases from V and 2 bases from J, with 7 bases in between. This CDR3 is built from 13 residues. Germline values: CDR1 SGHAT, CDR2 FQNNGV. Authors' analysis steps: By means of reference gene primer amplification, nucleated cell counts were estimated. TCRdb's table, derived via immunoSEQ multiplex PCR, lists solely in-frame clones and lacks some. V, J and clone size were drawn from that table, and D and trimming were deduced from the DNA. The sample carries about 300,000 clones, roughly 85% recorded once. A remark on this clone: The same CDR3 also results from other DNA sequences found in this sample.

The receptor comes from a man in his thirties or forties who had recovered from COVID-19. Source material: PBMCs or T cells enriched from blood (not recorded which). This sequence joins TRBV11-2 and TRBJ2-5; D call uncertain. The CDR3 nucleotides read TGTGCCAGCAGCTTTGGGCAGCAAGAGACCCAGTACTTC. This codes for CASSFGQQETQYF.